This TCR beta chain stems from a study of graft-versus-host responses after intestinal transplantation. A remark on this clone: Its matching antigen is unknown.

This CDR3 has 16 residues. Germline V CDR1 and CDR2: MGHRA, YSYEKL. The J segment lost 3 bases and the V segment lost 0 bases, leaving 8 bases of the junction unmatched. Measured with immunoSEQ multiplex PCR; TCRdb has only the in-frame clones, and not every one. This table has about 110,000 clones, roughly 95% appearing once. The chain links TRBV4-1 to TRBJ2-7; 7 nucleotides match TRBD2. The material sequenced was unstimulated CD8+ T cells sorted from spleen or lymph node cells, taken before intestinal transplant. The TCR sequence derives from a human donor who received an intestinal transplant. As DNA, the CDR3 is TGCGCCAGCAGCCAAGATTCGGGGGAGGGAAGCTACGAGCAGTACTTC. Translated: CASSQDSGEGSYEQYF.